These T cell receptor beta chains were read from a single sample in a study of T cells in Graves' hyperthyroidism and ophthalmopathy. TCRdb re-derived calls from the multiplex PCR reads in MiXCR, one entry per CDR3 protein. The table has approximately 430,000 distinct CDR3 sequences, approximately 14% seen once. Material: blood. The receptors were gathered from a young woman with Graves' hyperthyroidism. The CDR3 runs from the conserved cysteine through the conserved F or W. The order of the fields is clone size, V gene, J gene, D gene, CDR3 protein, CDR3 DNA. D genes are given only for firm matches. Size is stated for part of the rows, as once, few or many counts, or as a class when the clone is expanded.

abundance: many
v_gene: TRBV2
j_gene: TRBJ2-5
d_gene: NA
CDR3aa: CASSERLREETQYF
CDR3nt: TGTGCCAGCAGTGAAAGGCTCAGGGAAGAGACCCAGTACTTC

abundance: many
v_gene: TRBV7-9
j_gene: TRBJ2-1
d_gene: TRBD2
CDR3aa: CASSARGLAGRGNEQFF
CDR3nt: TGTGCCAGCAGCGCCCGGGGACTAGCGGGCAGGGGGAATGAGCAGTTCTTC

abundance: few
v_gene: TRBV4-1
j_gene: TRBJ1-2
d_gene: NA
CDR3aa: CASSPFEGQDGYTF
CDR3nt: TGCGCCAGCAGCCCCTTCGAAGGGCAGGATGGCTACACCTTC

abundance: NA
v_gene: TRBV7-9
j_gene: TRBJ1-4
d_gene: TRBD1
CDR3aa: CASSLGGGQPEKLFF
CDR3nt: TGTGCCAGCAGCTTAGGGGGGGGACAGCCTGAAAAACTGTTTTTT

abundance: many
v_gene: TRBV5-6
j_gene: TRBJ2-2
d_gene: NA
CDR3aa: CASSFGVYTGELFF
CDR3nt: TGTGCCAGCAGCTTTGGGGTCTACACCGGGGAGCTGTTTTTT

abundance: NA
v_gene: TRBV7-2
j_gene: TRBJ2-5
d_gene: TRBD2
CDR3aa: CASRGAGGTQYF
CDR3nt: TGTGCCAGCCGGGGGGCGGGGGGGACCCAGTACTTC

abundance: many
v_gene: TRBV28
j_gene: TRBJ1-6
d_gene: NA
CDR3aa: CASSLDRRIVSPLHF
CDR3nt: TGTGCCAGCAGTCTAGACAGGAGAATAGTGTCACCCCTCCACTTT

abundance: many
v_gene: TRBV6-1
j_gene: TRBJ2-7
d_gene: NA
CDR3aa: CASSEEAALPYEQYF
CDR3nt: TGTGCCAGCAGTGAAGAGGCAGCTCTACCCTACGAGCAGTACTTC

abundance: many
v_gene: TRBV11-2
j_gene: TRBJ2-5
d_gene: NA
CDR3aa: CASSWGGAGVGVYQETQYF
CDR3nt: TGTGCCAGCAGCTGGGGAGGAGCGGGTGTTGGGGTCTACCAAGAGACCCAGTACTTC

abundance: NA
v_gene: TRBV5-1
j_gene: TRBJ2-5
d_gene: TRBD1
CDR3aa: CASSLTRDRVKETQYF
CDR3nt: TGCGCCAGCAGCTTGACCCGGGACAGGGTCAAAGAGACCCAGTACTTC

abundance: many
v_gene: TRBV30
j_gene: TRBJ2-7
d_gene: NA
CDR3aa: CAWGSPTGTYSYEQYF
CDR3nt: TGTGCCTGGGGATCACCGACCGGGACCTACTCCTACGAGCAGTACTTC

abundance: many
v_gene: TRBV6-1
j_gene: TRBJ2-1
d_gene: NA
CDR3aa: CASSFDGRNEQFF
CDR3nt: TGTGCCAGCAGTTTCGACGGTCGCAATGAGCAGTTCTTC

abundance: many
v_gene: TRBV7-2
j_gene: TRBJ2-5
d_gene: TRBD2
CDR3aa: CASSLTSGIQETQYF
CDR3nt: TGTGCCAGCAGCCTAACTAGCGGGATCCAAGAGACCCAGTACTTC

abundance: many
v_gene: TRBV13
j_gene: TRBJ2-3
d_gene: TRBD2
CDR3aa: CASSFIGFLGEAGGQREDTQYF
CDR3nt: TGTGCCAGCAGCTTCATTGGGTTTCTCGGTGAAGCGGGGGGGCAGAGGGAAGATACGCAGTATTTT

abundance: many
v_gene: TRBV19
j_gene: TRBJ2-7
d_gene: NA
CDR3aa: CASRPGAGSSNEQYF
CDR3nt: TGTGCCAGTAGACCCGGGGCAGGGTCAAGCAACGAGCAGTACTTC

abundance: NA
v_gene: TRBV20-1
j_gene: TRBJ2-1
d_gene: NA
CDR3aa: CSADPANEQFF
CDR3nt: TGCAGTGCAGACCCTGCCAATGAGCAGTTCTTC

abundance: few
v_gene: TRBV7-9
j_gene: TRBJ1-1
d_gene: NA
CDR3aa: CASSLSLGPGNTEAFF
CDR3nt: TGTGCCAGCAGCTTGTCCTTAGGGCCAGGGAACACTGAAGCTTTCTTT

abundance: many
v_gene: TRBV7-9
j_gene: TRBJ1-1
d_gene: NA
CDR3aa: CASSLGSGTAEAFF
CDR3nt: TGTGCCAGCAGCTTGGGCTCCGGGACCGCAGAAGCTTTCTTT

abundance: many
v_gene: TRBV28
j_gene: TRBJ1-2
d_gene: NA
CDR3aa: CASSSPGTLNYGYTF
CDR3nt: TGTGCCAGCAGTTCACCGGGGACACTCAACTATGGCTACACCTTC

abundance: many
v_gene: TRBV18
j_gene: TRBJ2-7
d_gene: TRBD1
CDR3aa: CASSLKRDRVFNEQYF
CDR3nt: TGTGCCAGCTCACTGAAAAGGGACAGGGTTTTCAACGAGCAGTACTTC

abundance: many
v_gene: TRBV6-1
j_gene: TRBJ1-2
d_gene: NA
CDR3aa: CASSEGKSGMRGYGYTF
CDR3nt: TGTGCCAGCAGTGAAGGAAAAAGTGGGATGAGGGGGTATGGCTACACCTTC

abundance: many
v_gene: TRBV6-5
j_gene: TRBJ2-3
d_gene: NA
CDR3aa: CASSYRITDTQYF
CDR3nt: TGTGCCAGCAGTTACCGCATCACAGATACGCAGTATTTT

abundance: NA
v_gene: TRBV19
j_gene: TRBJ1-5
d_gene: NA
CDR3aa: CASSITRTEVEPQHF
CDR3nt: TGTGCCAGTAGTATAACCCGGACCGAGGTCGAGCCCCAGCATTTT

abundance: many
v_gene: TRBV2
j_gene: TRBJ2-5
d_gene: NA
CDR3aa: CASSDSTPQETQYF
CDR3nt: TGTGCCAGCAGTGATTCGACTCCGCAAGAGACCCAGTACTTC

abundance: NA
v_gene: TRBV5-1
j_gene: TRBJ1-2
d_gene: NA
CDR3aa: CASSLRESGYTF
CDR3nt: TGCGCCAGCAGCTTACGGGAAAGTGGCTACACCTTC

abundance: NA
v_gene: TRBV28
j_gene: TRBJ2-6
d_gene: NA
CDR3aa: CASREQGTGANVLTF
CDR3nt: TGTGCCAGCAGGGAACAGGGTACTGGGGCCAACGTCCTGACTTTC

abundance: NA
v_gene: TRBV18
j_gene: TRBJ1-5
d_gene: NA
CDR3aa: CASSPATGSNQPQHF
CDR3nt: TGTGCCAGCTCACCAGCGACAGGTAGCAATCAGCCCCAGCATTTT

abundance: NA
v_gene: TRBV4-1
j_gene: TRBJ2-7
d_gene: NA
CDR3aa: CASSQDKRRGLYEQYF
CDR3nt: TGCGCCAGCAGCCAAGATAAGAGACGGGGGTTATACGAGCAGTACTTC

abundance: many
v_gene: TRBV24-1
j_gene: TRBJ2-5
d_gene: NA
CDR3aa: CATSDPSGGGKEETQYF
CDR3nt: TGTGCCACCAGTGATCCCTCGGGTGGTGGGAAGGAAGAGACCCAGTACTTC

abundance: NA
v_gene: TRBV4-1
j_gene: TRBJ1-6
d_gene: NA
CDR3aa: CASSQVSNSSPLHF
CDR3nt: TGCGCCAGCAGCCAAGTTTCTAATAGTTCACCCCTCCACTTT

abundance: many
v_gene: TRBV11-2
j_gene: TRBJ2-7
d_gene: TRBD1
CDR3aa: CASSPRPLDRGGSYEQYF
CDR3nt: TGTGCCAGCAGCCCCCGCCCGCTTGACAGGGGGGGGTCCTACGAGCAGTACTTC

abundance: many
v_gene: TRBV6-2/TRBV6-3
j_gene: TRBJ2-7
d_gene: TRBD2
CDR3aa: CASTESGLAPPYEQYF
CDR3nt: TGTGCCAGCACCGAGTCGGGACTAGCGCCCCCCTACGAGCAGTACTTC

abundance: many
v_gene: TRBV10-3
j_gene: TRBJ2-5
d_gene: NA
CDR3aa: CAISDEKETQYF
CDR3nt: TGTGCCATTTCGGACGAAAAGGAGACCCAGTACTTC

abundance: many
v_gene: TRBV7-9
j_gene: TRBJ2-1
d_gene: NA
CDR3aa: CASSLGYGGASNEQFF
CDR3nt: TGTGCCAGCAGCTTAGGATACGGGGGCGCGTCCAATGAGCAGTTCTTC

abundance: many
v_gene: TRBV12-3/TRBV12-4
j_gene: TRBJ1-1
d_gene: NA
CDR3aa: CASSLGPRTEAFF
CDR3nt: TGTGCCAGCAGTTTGGGGCCTAGGACTGAAGCTTTCTTT

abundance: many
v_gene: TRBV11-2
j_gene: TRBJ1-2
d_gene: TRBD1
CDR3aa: CASRHLDRVAYGYTF
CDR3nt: TGTGCCAGCAGACACCTGGACAGGGTGGCCTATGGCTACACCTTC

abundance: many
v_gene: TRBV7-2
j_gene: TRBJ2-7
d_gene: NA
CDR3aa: CASSARTVYEQYF
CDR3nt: TGTGCCAGCAGCGCCAGGACAGTTTACGAGCAGTACTTC

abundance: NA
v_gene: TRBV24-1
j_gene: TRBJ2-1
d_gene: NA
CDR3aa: CATERDDEQFF
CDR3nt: TGTGCCACCGAACGGGACGATGAGCAGTTCTTC

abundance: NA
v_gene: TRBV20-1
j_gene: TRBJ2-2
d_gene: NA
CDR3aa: CSVGQSGELFF
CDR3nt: TGCAGCGTCGGACAGTCCGGGGAGCTGTTTTTT

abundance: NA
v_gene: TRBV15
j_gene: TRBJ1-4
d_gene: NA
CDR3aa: CATSLRRDNEKLFF
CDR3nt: TGTGCCACCAGCCTTAGACGGGATAATGAAAAACTGTTTTTT

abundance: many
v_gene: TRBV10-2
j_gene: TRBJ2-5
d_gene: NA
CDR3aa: CASSDEEPETQYF
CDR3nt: TGCGCCAGCAGTGATGAGGAGCCGGAGACCCAGTACTTC

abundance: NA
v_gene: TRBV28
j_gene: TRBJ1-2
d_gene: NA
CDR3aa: CASRGVRDGYTF
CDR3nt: TGTGCCAGCAGGGGGGTTCGAGATGGCTACACCTTC

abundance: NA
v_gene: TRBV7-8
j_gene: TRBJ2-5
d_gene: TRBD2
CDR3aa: CASAGEETEETQYF
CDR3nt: TGTGCCAGCGCGGGGGAGGAGACCGAAGAGACCCAGTACTTC

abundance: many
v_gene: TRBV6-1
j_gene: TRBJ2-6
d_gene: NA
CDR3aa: CASALELGANVLTF
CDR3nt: TGTGCCAGCGCATTGGAGCTTGGGGCCAACGTCCTGACTTTC

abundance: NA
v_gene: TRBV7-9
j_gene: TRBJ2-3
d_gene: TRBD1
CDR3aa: CASSYPTGATDTQYF
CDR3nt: TGTGCCAGCAGCTACCCGACAGGGGCCACAGATACGCAGTATTTT

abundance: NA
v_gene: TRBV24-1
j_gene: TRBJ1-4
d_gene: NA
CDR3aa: CATSDRSGNGKLFF
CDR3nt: TGTGCCACCAGTGATAGGTCAGGGAATGGAAAACTGTTTTTT

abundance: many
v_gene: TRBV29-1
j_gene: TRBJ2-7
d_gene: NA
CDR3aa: CSVETGEGSEQYF
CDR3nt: TGCAGCGTTGAAACGGGAGAGGGCTCCGAGCAGTACTTC

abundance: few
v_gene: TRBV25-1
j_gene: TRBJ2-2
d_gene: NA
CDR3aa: CASSELDGELFF
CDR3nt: TGTGCCAGCAGTGAATTGGACGGGGAGCTGTTTTTT

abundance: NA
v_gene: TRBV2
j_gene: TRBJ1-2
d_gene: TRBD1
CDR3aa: CASSEGGQGPLYGYTF
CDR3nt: TGTGCCAGCAGTGAAGGGGGACAGGGGCCCTTATATGGCTACACCTTC

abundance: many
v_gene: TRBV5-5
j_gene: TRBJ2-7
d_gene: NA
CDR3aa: CASSSSLVDYEQYF
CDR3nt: TGTGCCAGCAGCTCTTCCTTGGTAGACTACGAGCAGTACTTC

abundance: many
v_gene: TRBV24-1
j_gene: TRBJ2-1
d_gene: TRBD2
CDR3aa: CATSEPTSGSPDEQFF
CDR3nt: TGTGCCACCAGTGAACCAACTAGCGGGAGCCCGGATGAGCAGTTCTTC